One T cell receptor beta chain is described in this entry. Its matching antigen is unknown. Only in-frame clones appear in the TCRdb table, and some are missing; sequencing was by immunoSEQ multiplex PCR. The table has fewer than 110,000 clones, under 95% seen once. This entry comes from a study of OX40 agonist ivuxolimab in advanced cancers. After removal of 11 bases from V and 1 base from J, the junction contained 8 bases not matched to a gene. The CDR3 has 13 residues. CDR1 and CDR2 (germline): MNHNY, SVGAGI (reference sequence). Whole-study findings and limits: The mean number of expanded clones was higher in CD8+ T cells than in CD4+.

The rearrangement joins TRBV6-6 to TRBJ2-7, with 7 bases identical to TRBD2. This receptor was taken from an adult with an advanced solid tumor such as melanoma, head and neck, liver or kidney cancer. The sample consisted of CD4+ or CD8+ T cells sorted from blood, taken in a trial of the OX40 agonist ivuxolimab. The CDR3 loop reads CAAGRSGSYEQYF. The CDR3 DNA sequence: TGTGCCGCGGGACGTAGCGGGTCCTACGAGCAGTACTTC.